This T cell receptor (beta chain) was identified in a study of technical replicates of blood from a handful of donors. After removal of 4 bases from V and 2 bases from J, the junction contained 4 bases not matched to a gene. The germline V gene has CDR1 MNHEY and CDR2 SVGAGI. This CDR3 contains 16 residues. Assay: immunoSEQ multiplex PCR; the TCRdb copy retains only in-frame clones and omits some. The data contain over 75,000 clones, approximately 97% of them seen just once; the ten biggest clones take up roughly 0.3%. The source of this sequence is a human donor in good health. Sequenced: T cells isolated from PBMCs. The genes are TRBV6-5 and TRBJ2-1, with 11 positions matching TRBD2. This CDR3 reads CASSSGLAETYNEQFF. CDR3 nucleotide sequence: TGTGCCAGCAGTTCGGGACTAGCGGAAACCTACAATGAGCAGTTCTTC.